This TCR beta chain originates from a study of T cells in Graves' hyperthyroidism and ophthalmopathy. Study-wide background: Peripheral blood was acquired at first diagnosis, ahead of any therapy whatsoever.

In regard to this clonotype: Compared with germline, one end of the junction differs, possibly owing to a read error.

TCR beta CDR3 regions were amplified from RNA. TCR CDR3 underwent first-round RT-PCR with the HTBI primer set. One entry per CDR3 protein, called by TCRdb with MiXCR from the multiplex PCR reads. The sample records 300,000 or so distinct CDR3 sequences, over 15% being singletons. The CDR3 covers 20 residues. The germline gives CDR1 MDHEN, CDR2 SYDVKM. Sequencing used blood. The J gene is TRBJ2-2, the V gene TRBV28; 8 bases match TRBD1. The sequence came from a woman aged 55-70 years with Graves' ophthalmopathy. The CDR3 here is CASSFRVGGQGARNTGELSF. CDR3 coding DNA: TGTGCCAGCAGTTTTAGGGTAGGGGGCCAGGGGGCAAGGAACACCGGGGAGCTGTCTTTT.